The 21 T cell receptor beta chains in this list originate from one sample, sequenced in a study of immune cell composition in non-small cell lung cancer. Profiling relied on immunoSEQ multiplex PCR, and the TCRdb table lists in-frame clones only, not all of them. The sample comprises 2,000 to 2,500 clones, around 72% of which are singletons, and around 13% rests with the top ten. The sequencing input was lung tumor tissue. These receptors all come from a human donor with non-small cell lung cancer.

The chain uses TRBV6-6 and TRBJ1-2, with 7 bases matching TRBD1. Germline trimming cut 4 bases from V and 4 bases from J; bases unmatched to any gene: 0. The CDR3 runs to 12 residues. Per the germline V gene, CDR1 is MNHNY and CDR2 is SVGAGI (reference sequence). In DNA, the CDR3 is TGTGCCAGCAGTTGGGACAGCTATGGCTACACCTTC. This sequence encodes CASSWDSYGYTF.

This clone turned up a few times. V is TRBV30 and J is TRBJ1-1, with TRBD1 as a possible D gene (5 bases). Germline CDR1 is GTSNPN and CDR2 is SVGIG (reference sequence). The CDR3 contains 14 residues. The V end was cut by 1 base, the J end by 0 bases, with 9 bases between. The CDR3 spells CAWSGGRLNTEAFF. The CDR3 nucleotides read TGTGCCTGGAGTGGGGGCAGATTGAACACTGAAGCTTTCTTT.

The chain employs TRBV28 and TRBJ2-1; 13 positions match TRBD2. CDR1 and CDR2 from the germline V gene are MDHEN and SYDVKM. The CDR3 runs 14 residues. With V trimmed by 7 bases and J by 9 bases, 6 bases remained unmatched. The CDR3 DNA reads TGTGCCAGCATAACTAGCGGGAGGGTAAGTGAGCAGTTCTTC. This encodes CASITSGRVSEQFF.

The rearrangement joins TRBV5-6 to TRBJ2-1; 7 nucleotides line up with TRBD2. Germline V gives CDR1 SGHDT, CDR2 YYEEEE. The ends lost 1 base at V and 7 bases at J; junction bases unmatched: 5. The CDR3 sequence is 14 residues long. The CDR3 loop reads CASSLMAGGNEQFF. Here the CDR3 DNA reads TGTGCCAGCAGCTTGATGGCCGGGGGGAATGAGCAGTTCTTC.

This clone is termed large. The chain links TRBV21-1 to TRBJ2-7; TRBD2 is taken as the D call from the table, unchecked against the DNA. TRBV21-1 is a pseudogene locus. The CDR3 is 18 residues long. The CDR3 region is CASSNCPMRAGVVHEQYF. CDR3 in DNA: TGTGCCAGCAGCAATTGCCCCATGCGAGCGGGAGTAGTCCACGAGCAGTACTTC.

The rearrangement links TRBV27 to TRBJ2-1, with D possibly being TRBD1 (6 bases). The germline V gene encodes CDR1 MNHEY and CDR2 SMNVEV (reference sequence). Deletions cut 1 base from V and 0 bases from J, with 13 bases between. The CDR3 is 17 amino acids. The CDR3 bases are TGTGCCAGCAGTTTATTTGGGGGCGCCAGCTCCTACAATGAGCAGTTCTTC. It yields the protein CASSLFGGASSYNEQFF.

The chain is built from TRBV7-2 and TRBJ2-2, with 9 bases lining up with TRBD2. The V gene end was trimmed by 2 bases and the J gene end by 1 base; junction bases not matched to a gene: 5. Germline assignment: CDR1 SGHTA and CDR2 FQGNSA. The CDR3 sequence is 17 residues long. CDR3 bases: TGTGCCAGCAGCTTACGAGGCGGGGGGGAGAACACCGGGGAGCTGTTTTTT. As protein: CASSLRGGGENTGELFF.

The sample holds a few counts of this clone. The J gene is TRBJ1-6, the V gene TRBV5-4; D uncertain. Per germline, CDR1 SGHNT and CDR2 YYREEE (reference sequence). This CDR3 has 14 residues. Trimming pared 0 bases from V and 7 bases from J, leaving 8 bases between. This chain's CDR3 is CASSLDSQNSPLHF. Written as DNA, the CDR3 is TGTGCCAGCAGCTTGGACAGTCAGAATTCACCCCTCCACTTT.

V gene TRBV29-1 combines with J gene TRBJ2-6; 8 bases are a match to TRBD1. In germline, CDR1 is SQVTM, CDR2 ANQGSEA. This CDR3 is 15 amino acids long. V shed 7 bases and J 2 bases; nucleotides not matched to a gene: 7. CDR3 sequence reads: CSGTGRWTGANVLTF. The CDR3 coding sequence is TGCAGCGGGACAGGGAGATGGACTGGGGCCAACGTCCTGACTTTC.

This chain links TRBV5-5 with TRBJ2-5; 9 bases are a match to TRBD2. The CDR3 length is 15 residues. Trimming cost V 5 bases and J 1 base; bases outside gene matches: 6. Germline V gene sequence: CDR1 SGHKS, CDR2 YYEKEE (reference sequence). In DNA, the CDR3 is TGTGCCAGCAGTCAGACTAGCGGTTTCCAAGAGACCCAGTACTTC. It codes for CASSQTSGFQETQYF.

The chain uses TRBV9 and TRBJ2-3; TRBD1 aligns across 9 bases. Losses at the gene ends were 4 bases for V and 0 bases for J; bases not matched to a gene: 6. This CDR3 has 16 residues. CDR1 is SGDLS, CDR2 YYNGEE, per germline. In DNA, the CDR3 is TGTGCCAGCAGCCCGGGACAGGGATTAAGCACAGATACGCAGTATTTT. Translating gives CASSPGQGLSTDTQYF.

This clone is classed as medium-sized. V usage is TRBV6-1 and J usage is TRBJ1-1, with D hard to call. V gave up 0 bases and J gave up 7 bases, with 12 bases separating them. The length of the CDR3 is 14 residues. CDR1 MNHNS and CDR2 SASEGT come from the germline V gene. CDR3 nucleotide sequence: TGTGCCAGCAGTGAAGCCCCCCGGGGTAATGAAGCTTTCTTT. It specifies CASSEAPRGNEAFF.

The CDR3 DNA reads TGCGCCAGCAGCCCGACTAGCGGGAGGGATGAGCAGTTCTTC. It codes for CASSPTSGRDEQFF. J is TRBJ2-1 and V is TRBV4-1; 14 bases align to TRBD2. Germline lookup yields CDR1 MGHRA and CDR2 YSYEKL. V shed 4 bases and J 8 bases; nucleotides not matched to a gene: 1. The CDR3 is made up of 14 amino acids.

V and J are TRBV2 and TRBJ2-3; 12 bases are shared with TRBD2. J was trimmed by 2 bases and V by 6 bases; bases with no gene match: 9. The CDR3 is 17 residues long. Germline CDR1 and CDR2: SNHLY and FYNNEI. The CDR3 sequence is CASSLMTSGGVTDTQYF. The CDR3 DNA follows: TGTGCCAGCAGCCTAATGACTAGCGGGGGCGTCACAGATACGCAGTATTTT. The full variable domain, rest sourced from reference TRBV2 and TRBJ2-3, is EPEVTQTPSHQVTQMGQEVILRCVPISNHLYFYWYRQILGQKVEFLVSFYNNEISEKSEIFDDQFSVERPDGSNFTLKIRSTKLEDSAMYFCASSLMTSGGVTDTQYFGPGTRLTVL.

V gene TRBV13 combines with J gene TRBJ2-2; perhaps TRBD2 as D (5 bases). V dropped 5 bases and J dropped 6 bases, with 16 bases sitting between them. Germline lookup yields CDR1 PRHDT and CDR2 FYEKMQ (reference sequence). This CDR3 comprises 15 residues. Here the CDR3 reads CASSRRTEGSGELFF. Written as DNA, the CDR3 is TGTGCCAGCAGCCGCCGGACTGAAGGATCCGGGGAGCTGTTTTTT.

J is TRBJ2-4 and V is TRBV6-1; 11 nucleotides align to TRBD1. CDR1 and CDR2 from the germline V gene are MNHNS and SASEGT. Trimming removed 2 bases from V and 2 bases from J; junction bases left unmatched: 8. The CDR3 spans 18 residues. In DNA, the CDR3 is TGTGCCAGCAGTGAAATTCCGGGACAGGGGGTATCCAAAAACATTCAGTACTTC. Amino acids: CASSEIPGQGVSKNIQYF.

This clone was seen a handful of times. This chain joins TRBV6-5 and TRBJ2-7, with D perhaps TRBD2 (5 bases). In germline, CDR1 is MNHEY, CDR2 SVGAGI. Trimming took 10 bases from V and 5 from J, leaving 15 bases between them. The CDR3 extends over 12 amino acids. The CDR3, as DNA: TGTGCCACCGGGATACCTTCGGACGAGCAGTACTTC. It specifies CATGIPSDEQYF.

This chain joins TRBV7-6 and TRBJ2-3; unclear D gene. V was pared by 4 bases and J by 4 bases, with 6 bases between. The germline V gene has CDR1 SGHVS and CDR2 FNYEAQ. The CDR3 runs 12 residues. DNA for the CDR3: TGTGCCAGCAGCTCCCTTTCAGATACGCAGTATTTT. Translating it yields CASSSLSDTQYF. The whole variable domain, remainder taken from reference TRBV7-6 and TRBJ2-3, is GAGVSQSPRYKVTKRGQDVALRCDPISGHVSLYWYRQALGQGPEFLTYFNYEAQQDKSGLPNDRFSAERPEGSISTLTIQRTEQRDSAMYRCASSSLSDTQYFGPGTRLTVL.

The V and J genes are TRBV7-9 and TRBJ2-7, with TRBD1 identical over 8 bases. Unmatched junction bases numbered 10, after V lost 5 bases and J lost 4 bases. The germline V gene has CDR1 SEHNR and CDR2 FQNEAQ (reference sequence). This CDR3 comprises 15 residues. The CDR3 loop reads CASSVTGAGSYEQYF. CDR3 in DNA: TGTGCCAGCAGCGTGACAGGGGCGGGGAGTTACGAGCAGTACTTC.

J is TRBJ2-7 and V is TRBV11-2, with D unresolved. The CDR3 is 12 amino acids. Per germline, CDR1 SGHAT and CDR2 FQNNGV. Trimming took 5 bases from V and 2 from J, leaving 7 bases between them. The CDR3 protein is CASSPSPYEQYF. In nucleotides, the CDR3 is TGTGCCAGCAGCCCTTCCCCCTACGAGCAGTACTTC.

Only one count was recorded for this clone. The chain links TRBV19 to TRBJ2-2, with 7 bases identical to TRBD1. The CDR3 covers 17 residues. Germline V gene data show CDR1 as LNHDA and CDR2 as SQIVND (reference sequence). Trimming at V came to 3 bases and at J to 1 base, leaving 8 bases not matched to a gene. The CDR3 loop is CASSIMTGKKNTGELFF. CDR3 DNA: TGTGCCAGTAGTATCATGACAGGGAAGAAGAACACCGGGGAGCTGTTTTTT.